The entry below gives a single TCR beta chain sequence along with its context. Its antigen remains unidentified. The CDR3 runs 17 residues. The germline gives CDR1 MGHRA, CDR2 YSYEKL. V shed 0 bases and J shed 0 bases, with 12 bases lying between them. The data originate from a study of post-analysis software for immune sequencing data. Notes on the study in general: Controls showed significantly higher normalized Chao1 diversity than did multiple sclerosis patients. Among several TRBV segments more frequent in patients than controls were TRBV5-6, TRBV5-1 and TRBV20-1. F-measure co-clustering was strong for batch-matched samples.

Prepared TCR beta cDNA libraries contained unique molecular identifiers. TCRdb re-analysed the PCR reads in MiXCR, keeping a single row per CDR3 protein. The sample has some 500,000 distinct CDR3 sequences, 40% to 55% seen once; the top ten hold 9% to 14%. The sequence was collected from a girl between 5 and 17 years old with multiple sclerosis. Sequencing used blood. The chain recombines TRBV4-1 with TRBJ2-1, with D tentatively TRBD2 (6 bases). This CDR3 reads CASSQEGRDFSYNEQFF. DNA of the CDR3: TGCGCCAGCAGCCAAGAGGGCAGGGACTTCTCCTACAATGAGCAGTTCTTC.